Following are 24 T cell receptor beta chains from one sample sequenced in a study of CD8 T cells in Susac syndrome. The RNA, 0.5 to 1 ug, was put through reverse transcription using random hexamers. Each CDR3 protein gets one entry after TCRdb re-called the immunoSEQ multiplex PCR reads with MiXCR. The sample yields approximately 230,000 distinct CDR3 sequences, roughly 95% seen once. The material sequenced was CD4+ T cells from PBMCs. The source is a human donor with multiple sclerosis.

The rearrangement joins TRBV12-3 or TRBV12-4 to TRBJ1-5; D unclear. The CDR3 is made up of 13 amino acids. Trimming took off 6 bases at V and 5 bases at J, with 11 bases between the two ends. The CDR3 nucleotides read TGTGCCAGCAGCAAACACAGCGATCAGCCCCAGCATTTT. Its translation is CASSKHSDQPQHF.

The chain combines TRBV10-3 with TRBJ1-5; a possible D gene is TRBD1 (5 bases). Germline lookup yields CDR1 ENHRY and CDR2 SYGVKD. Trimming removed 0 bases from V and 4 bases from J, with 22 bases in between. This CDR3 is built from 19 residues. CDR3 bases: TGTGCCATCAGTGAGTCGGGGCAGGGTAGACGAGGTAAGAATCAGCCCCAGCATTTT. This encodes CAISESGQGRRGKNQPQHF.

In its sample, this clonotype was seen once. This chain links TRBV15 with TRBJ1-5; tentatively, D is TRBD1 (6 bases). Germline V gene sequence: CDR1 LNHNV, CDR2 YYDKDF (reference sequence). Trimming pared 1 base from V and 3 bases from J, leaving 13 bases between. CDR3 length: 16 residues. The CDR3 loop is CATSRVGGANNQPQHF. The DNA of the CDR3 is TGTGCCACCAGCAGAGTAGGGGGGGCGAACAATCAGCCCCAGCATTTT.

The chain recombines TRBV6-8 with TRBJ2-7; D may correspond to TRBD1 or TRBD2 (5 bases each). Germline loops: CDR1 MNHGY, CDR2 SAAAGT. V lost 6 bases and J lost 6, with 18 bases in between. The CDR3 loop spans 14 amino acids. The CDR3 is CASRPGTALSEQYV. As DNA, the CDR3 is TGTGCCAGCAGGCCAGGGACGGCCTTAAGCGAGCAGTACGTC.

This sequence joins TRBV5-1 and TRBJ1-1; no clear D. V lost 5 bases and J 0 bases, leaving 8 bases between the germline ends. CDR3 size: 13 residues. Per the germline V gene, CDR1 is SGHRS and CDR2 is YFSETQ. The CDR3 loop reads CASRKDLNTEAFF. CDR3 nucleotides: TGCGCCAGCAGGAAGGATTTGAACACTGAAGCTTTCTTT.

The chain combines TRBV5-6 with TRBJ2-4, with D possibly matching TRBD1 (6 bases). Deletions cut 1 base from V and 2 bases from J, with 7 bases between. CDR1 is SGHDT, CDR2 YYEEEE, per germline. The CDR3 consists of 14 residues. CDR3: CASSLRDTKNIQYF. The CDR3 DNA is TGTGCCAGCAGCTTGAGGGACACCAAAAACATTCAGTACTTC. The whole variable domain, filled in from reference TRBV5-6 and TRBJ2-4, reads DAGVTQSPTHLIKTRGQQVTLRCSPKSGHDTVSWYQQALGQGPQFIFQYYEEEERQRGNFPDRFSGHQFPNYSSELNVNALLLGDSALYLCASSLRDTKNIQYFGAGTRLSVL.

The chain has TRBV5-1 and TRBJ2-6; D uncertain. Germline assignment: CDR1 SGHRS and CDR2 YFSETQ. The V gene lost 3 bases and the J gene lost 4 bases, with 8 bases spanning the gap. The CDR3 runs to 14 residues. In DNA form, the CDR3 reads TGCGCCAGCAGCTCGGCCCCGGGGGCCAACGTCCTGACTTTC. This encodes CASSSAPGANVLTF.

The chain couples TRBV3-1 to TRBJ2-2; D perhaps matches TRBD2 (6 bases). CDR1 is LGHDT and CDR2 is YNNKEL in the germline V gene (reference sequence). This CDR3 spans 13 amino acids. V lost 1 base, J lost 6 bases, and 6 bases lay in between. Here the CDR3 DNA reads TGTGCCAGCAGCCAAGGGGGGGCCGGGGAGCTGTTTTTT. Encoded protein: CASSQGGAGELFF. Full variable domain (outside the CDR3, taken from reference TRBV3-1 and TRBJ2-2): DTAVSQTPKYLVTQMGNDKSIKCEQNLGHDTMYWYKQDSKKFLKIMFSYNNKELIINETVPNRFSPKSPDKAHLNLHINSLELGDSAVYFCASSQGGAGELFFGEGSRLTVL.

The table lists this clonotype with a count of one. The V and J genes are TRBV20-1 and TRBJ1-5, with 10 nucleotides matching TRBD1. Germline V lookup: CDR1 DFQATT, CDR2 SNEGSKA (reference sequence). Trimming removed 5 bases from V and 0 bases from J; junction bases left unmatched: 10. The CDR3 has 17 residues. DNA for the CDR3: TGCAGTGCTCGTCCCGGGACAGGGGATCATAGCAATCAGCCCCAGCATTTT. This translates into CSARPGTGDHSNQPQHF.

CDR3 protein: CASRWSAGLSSYNEQFF. The CDR3 DNA follows: TGTGCCAGTAGATGGTCAGCGGGTCTCTCCTCCTACAATGAGCAGTTCTTC. The J gene is TRBJ2-1, the V gene TRBV19, with a tentative D call TRBD2 (6 bases). Germline V lookup: CDR1 LNHDA, CDR2 SQIVND (reference sequence). The CDR3 consists of 17 residues. Trimming pared 6 bases from V and 0 bases from J, leaving 18 bases between.

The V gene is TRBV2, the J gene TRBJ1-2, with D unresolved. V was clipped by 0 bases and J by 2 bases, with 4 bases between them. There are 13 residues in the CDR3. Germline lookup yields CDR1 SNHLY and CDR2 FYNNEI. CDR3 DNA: TGTGCCAGCAGTGAAGCAAGAAACTATGGCTACACCTTC. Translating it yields CASSEARNYGYTF.

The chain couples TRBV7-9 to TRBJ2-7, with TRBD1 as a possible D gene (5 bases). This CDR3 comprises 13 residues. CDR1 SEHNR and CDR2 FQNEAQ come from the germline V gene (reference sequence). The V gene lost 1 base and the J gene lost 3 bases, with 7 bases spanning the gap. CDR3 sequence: CASSLGGGYEQYV. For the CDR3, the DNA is TGTGCCAGCAGCTTAGGGGGCGGCTACGAGCAGTACGTC.

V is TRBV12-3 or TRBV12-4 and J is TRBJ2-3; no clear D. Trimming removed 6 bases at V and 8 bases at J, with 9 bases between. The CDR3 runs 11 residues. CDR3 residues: CASSTLVTQYF. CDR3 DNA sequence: TGTGCCAGCAGCACTCTAGTTACGCAGTATTTT.

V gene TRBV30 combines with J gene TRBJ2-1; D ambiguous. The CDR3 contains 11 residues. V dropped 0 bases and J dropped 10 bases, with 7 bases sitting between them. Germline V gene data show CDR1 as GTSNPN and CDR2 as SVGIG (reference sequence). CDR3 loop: CAWSVLSEQFF. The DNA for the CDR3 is TGTGCCTGGAGTGTACTTTCCGAGCAGTTCTTC. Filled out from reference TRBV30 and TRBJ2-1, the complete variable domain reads SQTIHQWPATLVQPVGSPLSLECTVEGTSNPNLYWYRQAAGRGLQLLFYSVGIGQISSEVPQNLSASRPQDRQFILSSKKLLLSDSGFYLCAWSVLSEQFFGPGTRLTVL.

This chain's CDR3 is CASSTRLAGDPEQFF. For the CDR3, the DNA is TGTGCCAGCAGCACCCGACTAGCGGGAGACCCTGAGCAGTTCTTC. This chain connects TRBV7-3 to TRBJ2-1, with 12 bases matching TRBD2. J gave up 9 bases and V 5 bases, and 8 bases lay outside the gene matches. The CDR3 consists of 15 residues. Germline CDR1 and CDR2: SGHTA and FQGTGA.

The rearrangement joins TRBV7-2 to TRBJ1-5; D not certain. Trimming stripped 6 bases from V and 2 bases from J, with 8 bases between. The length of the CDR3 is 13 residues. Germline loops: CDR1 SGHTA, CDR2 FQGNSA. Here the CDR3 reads CASSWAGNQPQHF. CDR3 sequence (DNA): TGTGCCAGCAGTTGGGCAGGCAATCAGCCCCAGCATTTT.

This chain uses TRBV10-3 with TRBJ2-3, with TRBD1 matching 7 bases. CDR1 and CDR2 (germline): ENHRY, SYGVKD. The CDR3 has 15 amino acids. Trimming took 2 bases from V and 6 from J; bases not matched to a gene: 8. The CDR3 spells CAISEPRTGEDTQYF. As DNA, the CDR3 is TGTGCCATCAGTGAGCCCCGTACAGGGGAGGATACGCAGTATTTT.

CDR3 coding DNA: TGTGCCAGCTCACCAAGTCGTGAGCAGTACTTC. Amino acid sequence: CASSPSREQYF. The chain links TRBV18 to TRBJ2-7; D unresolved. The CDR3 is made up of 11 amino acids. Trimming stripped 2 bases from V and 7 bases from J, with 6 bases between. Germline assignment: CDR1 KGHSH and CDR2 LQKENI. The entire variable domain, with the rest obtained from reference TRBV18 and TRBJ2-7, is as follows: NAGVMQNPRHLVRRRGQEARLRCSPMKGHSHVYWYRQLPEEGLKFMVYLQKENIIDESGMPKERFSAEFPKEGPSILRIQQVVRGDSAAYFCASSPSREQYFGPGTRLTVT.

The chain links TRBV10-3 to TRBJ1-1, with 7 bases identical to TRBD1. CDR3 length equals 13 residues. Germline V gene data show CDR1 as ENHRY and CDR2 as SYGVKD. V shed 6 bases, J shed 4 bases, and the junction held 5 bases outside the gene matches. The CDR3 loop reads CAIRDRVGTEAFF. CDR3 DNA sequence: TGTGCCATCAGAGACAGGGTCGGCACTGAAGCTTTCTTT.

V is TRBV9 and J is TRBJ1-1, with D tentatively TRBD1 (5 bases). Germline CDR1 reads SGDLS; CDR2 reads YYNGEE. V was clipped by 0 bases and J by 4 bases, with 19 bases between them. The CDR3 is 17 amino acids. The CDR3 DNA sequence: TGTGCCAGCAGCGTAGTGTCCAGGGTTGGGGCCACCACTGAAGCTTTCTTT. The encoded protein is CASSVVSRVGATTEAFF. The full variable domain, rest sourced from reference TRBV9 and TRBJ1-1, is DSGVTQTPKHLITATGQRVTLRCSPRSGDLSVYWYQQSLDQGLQFLIQYYNGEERAKGNILERFSAQQFPDLHSELNLSSLELGDSALYFCASSVVSRVGATTEAFFGQGTRLTVV.

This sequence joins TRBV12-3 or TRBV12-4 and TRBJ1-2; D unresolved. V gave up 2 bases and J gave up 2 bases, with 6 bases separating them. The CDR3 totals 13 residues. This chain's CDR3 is CASSLRTNYGYTF. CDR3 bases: TGTGCCAGCAGTTTACGCACCAACTATGGCTACACCTTC.

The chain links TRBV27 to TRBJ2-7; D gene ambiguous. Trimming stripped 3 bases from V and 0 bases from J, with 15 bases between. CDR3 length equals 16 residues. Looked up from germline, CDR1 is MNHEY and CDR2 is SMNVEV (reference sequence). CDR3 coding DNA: TGTGCCAGCAGTTTTGAAGGCAATAGGAACTCCTACGAGCAGTACTTC. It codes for CASSFEGNRNSYEQYF.

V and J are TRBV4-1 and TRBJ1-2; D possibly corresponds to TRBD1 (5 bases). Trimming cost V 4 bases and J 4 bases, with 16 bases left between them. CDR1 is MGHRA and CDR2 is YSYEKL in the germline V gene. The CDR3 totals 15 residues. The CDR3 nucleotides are TGCGCCAGCAGCCGAGGGGCGTCAGGAGCCTATGGCTACACCTTC. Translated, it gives CASSRGASGAYGYTF.

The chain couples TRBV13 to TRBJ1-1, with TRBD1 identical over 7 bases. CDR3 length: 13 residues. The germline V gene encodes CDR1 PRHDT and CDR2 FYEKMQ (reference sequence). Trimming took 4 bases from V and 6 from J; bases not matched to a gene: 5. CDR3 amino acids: CASSSRGVSEAFF. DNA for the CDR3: TGTGCCAGCAGCTCCAGGGGGGTCTCTGAAGCTTTCTTT.